The rows below give T cell receptor beta chains drawn from one sample of a study of T cells in Graves' hyperthyroidism and ophthalmopathy. Each CDR3 protein gets one entry after TCRdb re-called the multiplex PCR reads with MiXCR. The repertoire holds hundreds of thousands of distinct CDR3 sequences, around 22% seen once, with roughly 60% in the top ten. Input material: blood. Receptors originate from a man aged 30 to 39 with Graves' ophthalmopathy. Both conserved end residues are part of each CDR3. The D gene is left open where the match is weak. The size of a clone is reported for some rows only, either as once, few or many, or as a class for expanded clones.

j_call d_call clone_size v_call cdr3_nt cdr3_aa
TRBJ2-3 TRBD2 many TRBV20-1 TGCAGTGCTAGATCCATCCGCGGGAGTGCAACAGATACGCAGTATTTT CSARSIRGSATDTQYF
TRBJ1-4 . . TRBV5-1 TGCGCCAGCAGCCAGGGACCACAGGGAGAAAAACTGTTTTTT CASSQGPQGEKLFF
TRBJ2-2 TRBD2 . TRBV20-1 TGCAGTGCTAGAAGCTCTAGCGGGATGAGGACCGGGGAGCTGTTTTTT CSARSSSGMRTGELFF
TRBJ1-1 . . TRBV2 TGTGCCAGCAGTGCAATAGTGGGGGGCACTGAAGCTTTCTTT CASSAIVGGTEAFF
TRBJ2-1 TRBD2 many TRBV7-2 TGTGCCAGCAGACCGAGCGGGAGCTCCTACAATGAGCAGTTCTTC CASRPSGSSYNEQFF
TRBJ1-1 . many TRBV2 TGTGCCAGCAGTGAGGTTGAGGGGACTGAAGCTTTCTTT CASSEVEGTEAFF
TRBJ2-7 . . TRBV28 TGTGCCAGCAGTCCTCCGGGACAGGCCCTCCGGGGGGGATACGAGCAGTACTTC CASSPPGQALRGGYEQYF
TRBJ2-7 . many TRBV5-1 TGCGCCAGCAGCTTGGCCGGGGACGGAACCTACGAGCAGTACTTC CASSLAGDGTYEQYF
TRBJ1-5 TRBD1 few TRBV15 TGTGCCACCAGCAGGGGACAGGTGGACAATCAGCCCCAGCATTTT CATSRGQVDNQPQHF
TRBJ2-3 TRBD2 . TRBV2 TGTGCCAGCAAGTGGCTAGCGGCCCAAAACACAGATACGCAGTATTTT CASKWLAAQNTDTQYF
TRBJ2-1 TRBD2 . TRBV7-2 TGTGCCAGCAGCCAGGGACTAGCGGGATATCTAGATGAGCAGTTCTTC CASSQGLAGYLDEQFF
TRBJ1-2 TRBD1 many TRBV30 TGTGCCTGGGGGACAGGTCCGGTGCATGGCTACACCTTC CAWGTGPVHGYTF